The 21 T cell receptor beta chains below all came from one sample that was sequenced in a study of blood T cell repertoires in COVID-19. Sequenced by immunoSEQ multiplex PCR; TCRdb stores in-frame clones only, minus some. The repertoire consists of fewer than 85,000 clones, with roughly four fifths occurring once and the leading ten covering just over 20%. Sequencing used peripheral blood. The origin of the receptors is a human donor in a cohort sampled during active COVID-19.

The V gene is TRBV27, the J gene TRBJ1-2, with TRBD1 as a possible D gene (6 bases). This CDR3 has 16 residues. Looked up from germline, CDR1 is MNHEY and CDR2 is SMNVEV (reference sequence). The ends were cut back, 6 bases at V and 4 bases at J, with 21 bases in the middle. The CDR3 loop is CASRPNGTPVGYGYTF. CDR3 coding DNA: TGTGCCAGCAGGCCCAACGGGACACCGGTGGGCTATGGCTACACCTTC.

This chain links TRBV2 with TRBJ2-7, with TRBD1 identical over 8 bases. The CDR3 spans 14 residues. Germline loops: CDR1 SNHLY, CDR2 FYNNEI. Trimming took 6 bases from V and 0 from J; bases not matched to a gene: 4. The CDR3 sequence is CASRSTGASYEQYF. The CDR3 region has the DNA TGTGCCAGCAGGTCGACAGGGGCCTCCTACGAGCAGTACTTC.

The genes are TRBV18 and TRBJ1-1; D possibly corresponds to TRBD1 (6 bases). The CDR3 has 14 residues. Trimming cost V 4 bases and J 1 base, with 10 bases left between them. CDR1 and CDR2 from the germline V gene are KGHSH and LQKENI. The CDR3 nucleotides are TGTGCCAGCTCACGGGGGGGGCAGAACACTGAAGCTTTCTTT. This gives the protein CASSRGGQNTEAFF.

The gene calls are TRBV28 and TRBJ2-3; 10 bases line up with TRBD1. CDR3 length: 13 amino acids. V gave up 6 bases and J gave up 5 bases; unmatched junction bases: 2. The germline V gene has CDR1 MDHEN and CDR2 SYDVKM. The CDR3, as DNA: TGTGCCAGCAGAGGACAGGGGGTAGATACGCAGTATTTT. It yields the protein CASRGQGVDTQYF.

The sample holds one count of this clone. The chain is built from TRBV3-1 (or the pseudogene TRBV3-2) and TRBJ2-3; a possible D gene is TRBD1 (5 bases). This CDR3 spans 14 amino acids. Germline V gene lookup returns CDR1 LGHDT and CDR2 YNNKEL (reference sequence). V dropped 2 bases and J dropped 4 bases, with 10 bases sitting between them. CDR3 amino acids: CASSQIPGPDTQYF. The DNA for the CDR3 is TGTGCCAGCAGCCAAATCCCAGGGCCAGATACGCAGTATTTT.

The chain recombines TRBV3-1 (or the pseudogene TRBV3-2) with TRBJ1-4, with D maybe TRBD1 (6 bases). Germline V gene lookup returns CDR1 LGHDT and CDR2 YNNKEL (reference sequence). V lost 3 bases and J 3 bases, leaving 8 bases between the germline ends. The CDR3 has 14 amino acids. The CDR3 reads CASSQGASNEKLFF. The CDR3 nucleotides read TGTGCCAGCAGCCAGGGGGCTTCTAATGAAAAACTGTTTTTT.

This chain links TRBV5-1 with TRBJ1-4; TRBD1 aligns across 7 bases. The CDR3 is 15 amino acids. Trimming removed 0 bases from V and 4 bases from J; junction bases left unmatched: 3. From germline, CDR1 is SGHRS and CDR2 YFSETQ. CDR3 sequence reads: CASSLVGQNNEKLFF. Here the CDR3 DNA reads TGCGCCAGCAGCTTGGTGGGACAGAATAATGAAAAACTGTTTTTT.

The genes are TRBV4-1 and TRBJ2-3; 8 bases match TRBD2. Germline loops: CDR1 MGHRA, CDR2 YSYEKL. The V gene end was trimmed by 2 bases and the J gene end by 0 bases; junction bases not matched to a gene: 4. The CDR3 extends over 16 amino acids. DNA of the CDR3: TGCGCCAGCAGCCAAATGGGCGGGGGGAGCACAGATACGCAGTATTTT. This codes for CASSQMGGGSTDTQYF.

The chain uses TRBV10-3 and TRBJ2-5; a weak D match, TRBD2 (7 bases). The length of the CDR3 is 13 residues. Looked up from germline, CDR1 is ENHRY and CDR2 is SYGVKD. Deletions cut 7 bases from V and 1 base from J, with 10 bases between. The CDR3 bases are TGTGCCATCAAGGCGGGGGCCCAAGAGACCCAGTACTTC. Its translation: CAIKAGAQETQYF.

The genes are TRBV28 and TRBJ1-4; no firm D call. V was cut by 5 bases and J by 5 bases, with 6 bases left in between. The CDR3 is made up of 12 amino acids. CDR1 is MDHEN, CDR2 SYDVKM, per germline. CDR3 bases: TGTGCCAGCAGTCCCCCAAATGAAAAACTGTTTTTT. Residues: CASSPPNEKLFF.

The gene calls are TRBV11-2 and TRBJ2-3; the match to TRBD2 covers 15 bases. V trimming: 4 bases; J trimming: 8 bases; junction bases outside the gene matches: 7. The CDR3 contains 16 residues. Germline V CDR1 and CDR2: SGHAT, FQNNGV. The CDR3 region is CASSSRTSGGGGTQYF. The DNA of the CDR3 is TGTGCCAGCAGCTCCAGGACTAGCGGGGGGGGAGGTACGCAGTATTTT.

V gene TRBV4-1 combines with J gene TRBJ2-7; D might be TRBD2 (6 bases). V shed 3 bases and J shed 0 bases, with 15 bases lying between them. The CDR3 is 16 amino acids. Germline loops: CDR1 MGHRA, CDR2 YSYEKL. CDR3 amino acids: CASSQGAGVPSYEQYF. DNA of the CDR3: TGCGCCAGCAGCCAGGGAGCGGGCGTACCCTCCTACGAGCAGTACTTC.

The J gene is TRBJ2-3, the V gene TRBV24-1; no reliable D call. The CDR3 consists of 14 residues. The V and J ends lost 4 bases and 0 bases respectively, with 7 bases between them. Germline assignment: CDR1 KGHDR and CDR2 SFDVKD. CDR3 residues: CATSEGGSTDTQYF. The DNA for the CDR3 is TGTGCCACCAGTGAAGGCGGCAGCACAGATACGCAGTATTTT.

A single count supports this clone. V gene TRBV6-5 combines with J gene TRBJ1-2; 9 positions agree with TRBD1. CDR1 and CDR2 from the germline V gene are MNHEY and SVGAGI. The trim removed 6 bases at V and 8 bases at J, leaving 10 bases unmatched. The CDR3 totals 14 residues. CDR3: CASRKPGQGGGYTF. In DNA, the CDR3 is TGTGCCAGCAGGAAGCCGGGACAGGGAGGCGGCTACACCTTC.

This clone was counted a single time. The chain combines TRBV12-2 with TRBJ2-1; the table's D call TRBD2 went unverified against the DNA. TRBV12-2 is shown as a pseudogene. CDR3 length equals 14 residues. The CDR3 DNA reads as TGTGCAAGTCGCTTACCCTCGGAGGCCGGGGAGCAGTTCTTC. Translation gives CASRLPSEAGEQFF.

The chain has TRBV28 and TRBJ2-7; tentatively, D is TRBD1 (7 bases). The V gene lost 10 bases and the J gene lost 3 bases, with 19 bases spanning the gap. The CDR3 length is 14 residues. Germline loops: CDR1 MDHEN, CDR2 SYDVKM. CDR3 nucleotide sequence: TGTGCCACCAACCTCCGACAGGGAGGCTACGAGCAGTACTTC. Translation: CATNLRQGGYEQYF. The full variable domain, in which reference TRBV28 and TRBJ2-7 provide the parts outside the CDR3, is DVKVTQSSRYLVKRTGEKVFLECVQDMDHENMFWYRQDPGLGLRLIYFSYDVKMKEKGDIPEGYSVSREKKERFSLILESASTNQTSMYLCATNLRQGGYEQYFGPGTRLTVT.

J is TRBJ2-7 and V is TRBV9, with D possibly matching TRBD2 (5 bases). CDR3 length: 15 amino acids. V gave up 0 bases and J gave up 4 bases, with 14 bases separating them. The germline V gene encodes CDR1 SGDLS and CDR2 YYNGEE. CDR3 in amino acids: CASSVVPSTRYEQYF. CDR3 nucleotides: TGTGCCAGCAGCGTAGTCCCTAGCACGAGGTACGAGCAGTACTTC.

The chain combines TRBV27 with TRBJ2-7; 9 nucleotides align to TRBD2. This CDR3 is 15 amino acids long. Germline-derived CDR1 and CDR2 are MNHEY and SMNVEV (reference sequence). J was trimmed by 3 bases and V by 6 bases; bases with no gene match: 9. The CDR3 nucleotides are TGTGCCAGCAGAGACGGGGGACTAGCAGACTACGAGCAGTACTTC. Translated, it gives CASRDGGLADYEQYF.

The V and J genes are TRBV5-1 and TRBJ1-4; possible D gene TRBD1, 6 bases. CDR1 is SGHRS, CDR2 YFSETQ, per germline. There are 15 residues in the CDR3. V lost 1 base to trimming and J lost 4 bases, with 11 bases between them. The CDR3 region is CASSLPQGNNEKLFF. The CDR3 DNA is TGCGCCAGCAGCTTGCCCCAGGGGAATAATGAAAAACTGTTTTTT.

The chain joins TRBV2 to TRBJ2-7; D may be TRBD1 (6 bases). Germline CDR1 SNHLY, CDR2 FYNNEI. The CDR3 is made up of 15 amino acids. Between the trimmed V and J ends, which lost 6 bases and 3 bases, there was a span of 18 bases. The CDR3 DNA reads TGTGCCAGCAGATGGACAGACAATTACCGCTACGAGCAGTACTTC. Translation: CASRWTDNYRYEQYF.

Only a few counts were recorded for this clone. The chain carries TRBV7-9 and TRBJ1-5; D gene unclear. The CDR3 length is 14 residues. Trimming pared 1 base from V and 9 bases from J, leaving 13 bases between. Germline assignment: CDR1 SEHNR and CDR2 FQNEAQ (reference sequence). CDR3 amino acids: CASSLGGALSPQHF. DNA of the CDR3: TGTGCCAGCAGCTTAGGGGGAGCGCTTTCGCCCCAGCATTTT.